This TCR beta chain was captured by sequencing in a study of T cells in localized non-small cell lung cancer. Study outcomes and limitations: Of the tissues analyzed, uninvolved adjacent lung showed maximal T cell clonality, greater than tumor. Without multi-region sequencing, intratumor heterogeneity could not be excluded. Adjacent lung was found to contain a median roughly 60 of the top 100 tumor clones. An association was observed between higher blood T cell density and longer overall survival.

TCRdb keeps only in-frame clones here, not all; method: immunoSEQ multiplex PCR. The sample lists more than 20,000 clones, 70% to 90% occurring once. To note about this clone: Antigen unknown.

The CDR3 is 16 amino acids. Germline CDR1 LNHDA, CDR2 SQIVND (reference sequence). V trimming: 2 bases; J trimming: 3 bases; junction bases outside the gene matches: 6. V and J are TRBV19 and TRBJ2-1; 8 bases match TRBD2. This TCR was recovered from a female donor older than 55 with stage I lung adenocarcinoma. The source material was peripheral blood, sampled before any cancer treatment. The CDR3 nucleotides read TGTGCCAGTAGTATACAGGCGGGAGGTCACTACAATGAGCAGTTCTTC. Translating it yields CASSIQAGGHYNEQFF.